This T cell receptor beta chain was sequenced in a study of T cell responses to AZD1222 COVID-19 vaccine. Sequencing was performed with immunoSEQ multiplex PCR; in TCRdb, only in-frame clones are kept and a portion is missing. Found here are approximately 140,000 clones, 75% to 95% of them singletons; the top ten hold around 2.7%. CDR1 and CDR2 (germline): SGHAT, FQNNGV. This CDR3 spans 15 amino acids. Trimming stripped 4 bases from V and 4 bases from J, with 16 bases between. Sequencing used peripheral blood, obtained on day 0 of AZD1222 vaccination. The V call is TRBV11-2, the J call TRBJ1-1, with a weak D call TRBD1 (6 bases). The clonotype comes from an adult in good health. This CDR3 reads CASSSPPGALTEAFF. The CDR3 region has the DNA TGTGCCAGCAGCTCCCCGCCGGGGGCCCTCACTGAAGCTTTCTTT.